The present TCR beta chain was sequenced within a study of blood T cell repertoires in COVID-19. Produced via immunoSEQ multiplex PCR; TCRdb's table is partial and in-frame only. The table has about 140,000 clones, around 73% seen once. V lost 4 bases and J lost 3, with 13 bases in between. CDR3 length: 15 residues. CDR1 is SNHLY, CDR2 FYNNEI, per germline. The gene calls are TRBV2 and TRBJ1-5; no clear D. This TCR came from a woman aged 50 to 60 who had recovered from COVID-19. Sequencing was performed on PBMCs or T cells enriched from blood (not recorded which). CDR3 coding DNA: TGTGCCAGCAGTGCTCGCAGGAATATCAATCAGCCCCAGCATTTT. It translates to CASSARRNINQPQHF.